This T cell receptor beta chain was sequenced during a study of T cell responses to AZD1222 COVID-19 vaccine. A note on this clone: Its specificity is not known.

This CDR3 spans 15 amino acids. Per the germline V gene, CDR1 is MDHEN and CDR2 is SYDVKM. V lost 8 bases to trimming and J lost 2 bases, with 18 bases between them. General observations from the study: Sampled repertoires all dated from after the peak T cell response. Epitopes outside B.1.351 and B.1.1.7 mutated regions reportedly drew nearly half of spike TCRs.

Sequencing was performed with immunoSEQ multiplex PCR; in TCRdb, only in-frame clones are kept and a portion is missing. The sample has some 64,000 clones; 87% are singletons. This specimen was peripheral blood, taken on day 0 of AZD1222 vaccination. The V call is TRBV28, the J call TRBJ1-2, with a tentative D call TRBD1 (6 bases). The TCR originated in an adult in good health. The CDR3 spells CASHMRGGGNYGYTF. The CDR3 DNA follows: TGTGCCAGCCATATGCGGGGAGGGGGGAACTATGGCTACACCTTC.